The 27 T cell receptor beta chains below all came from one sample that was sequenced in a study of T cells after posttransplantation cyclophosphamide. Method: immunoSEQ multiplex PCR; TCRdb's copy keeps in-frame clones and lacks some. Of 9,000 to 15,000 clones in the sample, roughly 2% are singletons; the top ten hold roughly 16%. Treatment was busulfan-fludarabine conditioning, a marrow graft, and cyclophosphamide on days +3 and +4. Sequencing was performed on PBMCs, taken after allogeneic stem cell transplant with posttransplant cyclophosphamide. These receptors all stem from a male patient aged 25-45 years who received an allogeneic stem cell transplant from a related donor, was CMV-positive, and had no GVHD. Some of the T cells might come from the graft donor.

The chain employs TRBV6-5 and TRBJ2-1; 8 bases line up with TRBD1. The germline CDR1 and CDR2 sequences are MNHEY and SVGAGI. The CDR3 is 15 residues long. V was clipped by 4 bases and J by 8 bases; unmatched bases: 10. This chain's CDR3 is CASSSPHDRGYEQFF. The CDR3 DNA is TGTGCCAGCAGTTCCCCTCACGACAGGGGCTATGAGCAGTTCTTC.

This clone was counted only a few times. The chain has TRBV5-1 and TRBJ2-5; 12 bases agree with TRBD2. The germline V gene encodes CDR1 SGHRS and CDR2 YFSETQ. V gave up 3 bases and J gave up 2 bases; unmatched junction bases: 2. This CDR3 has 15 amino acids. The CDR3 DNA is TGCGCCAGCAGCTCTCTAGCGGGGGGGCAAGAGACCCAGTACTTC. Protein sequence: CASSSLAGGQETQYF.

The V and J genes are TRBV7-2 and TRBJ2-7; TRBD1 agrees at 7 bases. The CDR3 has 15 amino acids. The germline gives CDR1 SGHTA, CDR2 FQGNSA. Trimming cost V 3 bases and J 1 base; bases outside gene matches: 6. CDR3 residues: CASSFPGTESYEQYF. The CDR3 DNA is TGTGCCAGCAGCTTCCCCGGGACAGAGTCCTACGAGCAGTACTTC. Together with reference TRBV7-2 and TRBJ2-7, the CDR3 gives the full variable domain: GAGVSQSPSNKVTEKGKDVELRCDPISGHTALYWYRQSLGQGLEFLIYFQGNSAPDKSGLPSDRFSAERTGGSVSTLTIQRTQQEDSAVYLCASSFPGTESYEQYFGPGTRLTVT.

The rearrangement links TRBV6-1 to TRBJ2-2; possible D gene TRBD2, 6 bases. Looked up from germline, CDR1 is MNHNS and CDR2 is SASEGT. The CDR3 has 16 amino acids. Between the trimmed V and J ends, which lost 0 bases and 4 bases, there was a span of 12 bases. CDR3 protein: CASSEAVAEVTGELFF. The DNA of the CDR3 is TGTGCCAGCAGTGAAGCGGTAGCGGAGGTCACCGGGGAGCTGTTTTTT.

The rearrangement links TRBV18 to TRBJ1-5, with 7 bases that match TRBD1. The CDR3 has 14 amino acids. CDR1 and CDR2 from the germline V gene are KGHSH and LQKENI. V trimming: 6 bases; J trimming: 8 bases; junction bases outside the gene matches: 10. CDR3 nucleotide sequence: TGTGCCAGCTCGGAAGGGACAGTGTGGAAGCCCCAGCATTTT. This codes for CASSEGTVWKPQHF.

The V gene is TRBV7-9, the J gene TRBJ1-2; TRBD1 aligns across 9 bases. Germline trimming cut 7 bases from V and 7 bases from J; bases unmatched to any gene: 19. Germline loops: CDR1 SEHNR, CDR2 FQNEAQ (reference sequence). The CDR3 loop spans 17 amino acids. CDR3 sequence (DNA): TGTGCCAGCACCACATTGGACAGGGGCATGAGTTCGGGTGGCTACACCTTC. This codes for CASTTLDRGMSSGGYTF.

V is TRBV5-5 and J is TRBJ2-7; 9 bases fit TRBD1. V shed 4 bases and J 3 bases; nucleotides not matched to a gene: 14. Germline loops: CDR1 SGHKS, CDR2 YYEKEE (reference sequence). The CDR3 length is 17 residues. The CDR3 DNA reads TGTGCCAGCAGCCCCCGGCCGAGACAGGGGGAGATCTACGAGCAGTACTTC. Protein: CASSPRPRQGEIYEQYF.

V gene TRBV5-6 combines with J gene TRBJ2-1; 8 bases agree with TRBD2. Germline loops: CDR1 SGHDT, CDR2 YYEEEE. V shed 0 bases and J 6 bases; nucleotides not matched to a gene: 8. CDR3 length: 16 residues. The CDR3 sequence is CASSLAGLEVFNEQFF. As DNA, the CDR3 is TGTGCCAGCAGCTTGGCGGGACTAGAGGTTTTCAATGAGCAGTTCTTC.

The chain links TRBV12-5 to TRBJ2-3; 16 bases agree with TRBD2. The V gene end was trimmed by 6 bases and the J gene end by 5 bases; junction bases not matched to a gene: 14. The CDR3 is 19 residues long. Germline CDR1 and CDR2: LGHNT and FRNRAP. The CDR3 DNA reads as TGTGCTAGTGGCACTGGGACTAGCGGGGGGGCCTTTGTGAGAGATACGCAGTATTTT. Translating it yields CASGTGTSGGAFVRDTQYF.

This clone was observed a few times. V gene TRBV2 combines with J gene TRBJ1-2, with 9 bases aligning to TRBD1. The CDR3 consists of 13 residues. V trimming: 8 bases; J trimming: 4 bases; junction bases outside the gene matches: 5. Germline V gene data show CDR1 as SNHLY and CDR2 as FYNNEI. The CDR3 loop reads CASGRDRAYGYTF. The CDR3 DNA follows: TGTGCCAGCGGCCGGGACAGGGCCTATGGCTACACCTTC.

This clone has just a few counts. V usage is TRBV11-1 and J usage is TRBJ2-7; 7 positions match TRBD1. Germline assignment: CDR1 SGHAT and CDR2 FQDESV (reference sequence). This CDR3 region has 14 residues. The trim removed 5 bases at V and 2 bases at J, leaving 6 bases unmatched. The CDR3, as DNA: TGTGCCAGCAGCGGACAGGAATCGACCTACGAGCAGTACTTC. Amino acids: CASSGQESTYEQYF.

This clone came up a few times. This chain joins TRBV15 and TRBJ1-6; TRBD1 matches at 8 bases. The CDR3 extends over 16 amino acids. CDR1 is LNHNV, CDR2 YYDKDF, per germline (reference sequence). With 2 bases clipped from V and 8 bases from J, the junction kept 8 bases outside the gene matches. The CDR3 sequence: CATSRSWTGRDSPLHF. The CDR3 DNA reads TGTGCCACCAGCAGATCCTGGACAGGGAGGGATTCACCCCTCCACTTT.

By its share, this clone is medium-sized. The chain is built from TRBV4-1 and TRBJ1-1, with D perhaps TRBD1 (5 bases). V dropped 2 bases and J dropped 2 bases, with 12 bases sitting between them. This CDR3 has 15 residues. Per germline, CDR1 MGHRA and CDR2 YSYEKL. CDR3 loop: CASSQSLTGNTEAFF. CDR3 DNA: TGCGCCAGCAGCCAATCATTAACAGGAAACACTGAAGCTTTCTTT.

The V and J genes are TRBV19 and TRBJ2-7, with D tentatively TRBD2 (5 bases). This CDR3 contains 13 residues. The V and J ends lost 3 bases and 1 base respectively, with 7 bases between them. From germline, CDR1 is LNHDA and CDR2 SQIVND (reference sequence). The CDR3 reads CASSIPGSYEQYF. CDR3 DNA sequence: TGTGCCAGTAGTATCCCGGGGTCCTACGAGCAGTACTTC.

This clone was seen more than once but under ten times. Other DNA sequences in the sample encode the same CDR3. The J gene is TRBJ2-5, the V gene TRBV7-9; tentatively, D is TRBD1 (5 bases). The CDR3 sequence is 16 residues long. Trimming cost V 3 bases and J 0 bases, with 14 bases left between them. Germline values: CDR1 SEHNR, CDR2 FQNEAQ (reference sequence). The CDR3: CASSLAFQGNQETQYF. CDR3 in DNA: TGTGCCAGCAGCTTGGCCTTCCAGGGAAACCAAGAGACCCAGTACTTC.

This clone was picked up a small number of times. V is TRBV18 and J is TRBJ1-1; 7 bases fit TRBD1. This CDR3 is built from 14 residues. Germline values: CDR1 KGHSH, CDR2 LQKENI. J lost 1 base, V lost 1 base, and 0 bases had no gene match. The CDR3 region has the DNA TGTGCCAGCTCACCACAGGGGGCGAACACTGAAGCTTTCTTT. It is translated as CASSPQGANTEAFF.

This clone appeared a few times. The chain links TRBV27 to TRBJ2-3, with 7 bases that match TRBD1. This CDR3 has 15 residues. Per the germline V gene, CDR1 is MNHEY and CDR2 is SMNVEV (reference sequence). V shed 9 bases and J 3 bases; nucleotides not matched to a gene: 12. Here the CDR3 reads CASRIRDRVTDTQYF. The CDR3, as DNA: TGTGCCAGTAGGATTCGGGACAGAGTGACAGATACGCAGTATTTT.

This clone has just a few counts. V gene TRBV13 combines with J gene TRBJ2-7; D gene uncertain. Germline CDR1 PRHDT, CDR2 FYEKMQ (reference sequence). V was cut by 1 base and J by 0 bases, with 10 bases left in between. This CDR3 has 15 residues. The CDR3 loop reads CASSLAGSSSYEQYF. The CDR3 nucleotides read TGTGCCAGCAGCTTAGCGGGTTCAAGCTCCTACGAGCAGTACTTC.

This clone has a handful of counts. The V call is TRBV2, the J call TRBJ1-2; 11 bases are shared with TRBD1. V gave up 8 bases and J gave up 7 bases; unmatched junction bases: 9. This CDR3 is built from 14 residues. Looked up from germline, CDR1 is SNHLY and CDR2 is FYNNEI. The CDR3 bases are TGTGCCAGCGCGGACAGGGGGCGCGCGAGTGGCTACACCTTC. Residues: CASADRGRASGYTF. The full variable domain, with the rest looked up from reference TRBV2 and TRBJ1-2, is EPEVTQTPSHQVTQMGQEVILRCVPISNHLYFYWYRQILGQKVEFLVSFYNNEISEKSEIFDDQFSVERPDGSNFTLKIRSTKLEDSAMYFCASADRGRASGYTFGSGTRLTVV.

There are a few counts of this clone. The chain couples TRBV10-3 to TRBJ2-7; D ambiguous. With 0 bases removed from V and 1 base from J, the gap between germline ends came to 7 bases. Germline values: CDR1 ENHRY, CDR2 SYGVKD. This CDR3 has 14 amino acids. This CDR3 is CAISESSYSYEQYF. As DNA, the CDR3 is TGTGCCATCAGTGAGTCGAGCTATTCCTACGAGCAGTACTTC.

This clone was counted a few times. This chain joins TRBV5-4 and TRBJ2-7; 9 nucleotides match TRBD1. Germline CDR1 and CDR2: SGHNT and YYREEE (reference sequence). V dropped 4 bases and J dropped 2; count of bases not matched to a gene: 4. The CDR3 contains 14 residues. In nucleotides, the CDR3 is TGTGCCAGCAGCGTTCGACAGGGGGCCTACGAGCAGTACTTC. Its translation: CASSVRQGAYEQYF. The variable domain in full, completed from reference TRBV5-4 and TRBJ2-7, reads ETGVTQSPTHLIKTRGQQVTLRCSSQSGHNTVSWYQQALGQGPQFIFQYYREEENGRGNFPPRFSGLQFPNYSSELNVNALELDDSALYLCASSVRQGAYEQYFGPGTRLTVT.

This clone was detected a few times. The CDR3 here is CASSLVTRGETQYF. CDR3 nucleotides: TGTGCCAGCAGCTTAGTCACTAGAGGAGAGACCCAGTACTTC. The rearrangement uses TRBV7-2 and TRBJ2-5; a weak D match, TRBD2 (5 bases). Germline assignment: CDR1 SGHTA and CDR2 FQGNSA. V was shortened by 1 base and J by 4 bases, with 10 bases between the two germline ends. This CDR3 is built from 14 residues.

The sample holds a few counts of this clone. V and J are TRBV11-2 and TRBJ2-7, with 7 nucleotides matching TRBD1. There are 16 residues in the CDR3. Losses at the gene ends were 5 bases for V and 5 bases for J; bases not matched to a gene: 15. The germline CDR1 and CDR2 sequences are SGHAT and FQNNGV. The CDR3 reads CASSLDSGTDLHEQYF. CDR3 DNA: TGTGCCAGCAGCCTGGACTCCGGGACAGACCTCCACGAGCAGTACTTC.

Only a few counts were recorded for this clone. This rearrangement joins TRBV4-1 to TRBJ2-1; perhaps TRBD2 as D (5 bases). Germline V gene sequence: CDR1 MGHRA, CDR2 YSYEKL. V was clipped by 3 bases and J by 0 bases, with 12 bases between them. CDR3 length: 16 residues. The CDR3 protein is CASSHGETSSYNEQFF. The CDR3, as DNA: TGCGCCAGCAGCCATGGGGAGACATCCTCCTACAATGAGCAGTTCTTC.

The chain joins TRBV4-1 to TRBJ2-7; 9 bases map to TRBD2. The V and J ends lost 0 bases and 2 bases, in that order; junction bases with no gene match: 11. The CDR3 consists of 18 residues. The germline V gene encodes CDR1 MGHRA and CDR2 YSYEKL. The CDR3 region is CASSQEDGSGGLTYEQYF. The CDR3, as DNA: TGCGCCAGCAGCCAAGAGGACGGTAGCGGGGGCCTCACCTACGAGCAGTACTTC.

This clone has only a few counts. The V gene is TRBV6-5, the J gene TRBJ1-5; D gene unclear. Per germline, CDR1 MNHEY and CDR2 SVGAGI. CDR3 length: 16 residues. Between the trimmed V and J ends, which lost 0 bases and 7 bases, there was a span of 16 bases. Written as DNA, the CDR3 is TGTGCCAGCAGTTACTCGAGTTCGGGGTACGGGCAGCCCCAGCATTTT. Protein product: CASSYSSSGYGQPQHF.

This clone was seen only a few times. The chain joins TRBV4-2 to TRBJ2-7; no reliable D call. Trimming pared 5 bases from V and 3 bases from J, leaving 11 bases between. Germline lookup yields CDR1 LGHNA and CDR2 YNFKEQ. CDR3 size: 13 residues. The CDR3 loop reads CASSSLRGYEQYF. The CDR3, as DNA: TGTGCCAGCAGCAGTTTACGCGGCTACGAGCAGTACTTC.